These T cell receptor beta chains were read from a single sample in a study of immune evolution from preneoplasia to lung adenocarcinoma. The protocol was immunoSEQ multiplex PCR, while the TCRdb copy is restricted to in-frame clones and leaves out a portion. The table includes about 8,000 clones, over 75% detected once. Sequenced input: FFPE adjacent normal lung tissue. Receptor source: an older person with lung adenocarcinoma. The CDR3 runs from the conserved cysteine through the conserved F or W. The D gene is left open where the match is weak. Expanded clones are given a class, and other clones once, few, many or no size at all.

TRBD1	TRBJ1-1	TRBV5-1	.	TGCGCCAGCAGCCGTGACAGGGAGGACACTGAAGCTTTCTTT	CASSRDREDTEAFF
TRBD1	TRBJ1-5	TRBV6-1	.	TGTGCCAGCAGCTCCGGACAGGGGGCAAGGCAGCCCCAGCATTTT	CASSSGQGARQPQHF
TRBD2	TRBJ2-7	TRBV10-3	.	TGTGCCATCTCTCCGAGCGGGGAAAAGAACTACGAGCAGTACTTC	CAISPSGEKNYEQYF
TRBD1	TRBJ1-1	TRBV6-6	.	TGTGCCAGCAGCCAACCCACAGGGGGCGGGTCTGAAGCTTTCTTT	CASSQPTGGGSEAFF
.	TRBJ2-7	TRBV28	.	TGTGCCAGCAGTTTCTACCGACAGTCCTACGAGCAGTACTTC	CASSFYRQSYEQYF
.	TRBJ1-1	TRBV30	.	TGTGCCTGGAGTATGGGTATACAAAACACTGAAGCTTTCTTT	CAWSMGIQNTEAFF
.	TRBJ1-2	TRBV7-2	once	TGTGCCAGCAGCTTAGCCGGCAGAGCTAACTATGGCTACACCTTC	CASSLAGRANYGYTF
.	TRBJ2-3	TRBV2	.	TGTGCCAGCAGAATCACAGGGATATCGCAGTATTTT	CASRITGISQYF
.	TRBJ2-7	TRBV14	.	TGTGCCAGCAGCCAGTCCCTAGGCGAGCAGTACTTC	CASSQSLGEQYF
.	TRBJ2-7	TRBV2	.	TGTGCCAGCACACAGGTTCACTACGAGCAGTACTTC	CASTQVHYEQYF